Presented here are 2 T cell receptor beta chains from one specimen sequenced in a study of T cell repertoires in cytomegalovirus infection. TCRdb reprocessed the reads via MiXCR and lists one record per CDR3 protein. This table holds about 180,000 distinct CDR3 sequences, approximately 18% found once. The sequenced sample was CD8+ T cells from PBMCs. The receptor set was obtained from a human donor in good health (CMV status not recorded). Some clones in this sample may be carry-over from other donors' samples.

The chain combines TRBV25-1 with TRBJ1-1, with 7 positions matching TRBD1. This CDR3 region has 13 residues. Per germline, CDR1 MGHDK and CDR2 SYGVNS. V gave up 5 bases and J gave up 6 bases; unmatched junction bases: 6. The CDR3 loop reads CASSRGGEAEAFF. The CDR3 region has the DNA TGTGCCAGCAGTAGAGGGGGCGAGGCTGAAGCTTTCTTT.

With respect to this clonotype: A much larger clone differs by one base, so this may be a read error. The chain has TRBV2 and TRBJ2-2, with D unresolved. Looked up from germline, CDR1 is SNHLY and CDR2 is FYNNEI. V was shortened by 3 bases and J by 4 bases, with 0 bases between the two germline ends. The CDR3 loop spans 11 amino acids. The CDR3 sequence is CASSDTGELFF. The DNA of the CDR3 is TGTGCCAGCAGTGACACCGGGGAGCTGTTTTTT. The full variable domain, rest sourced from reference TRBV2 and TRBJ2-2, is EPEVTQTPSHQVTQMGQEVILRCVPISNHLYFYWYRQILGQKVEFLVSFYNNEISEKSEIFDDQFSVERPDGSNFTLKIRSTKLEDSAMYFCASSDTGELFFGEGSRLTVL.